This section outlines one TCR beta chain sequence together with its context. This sample was included in a study of T cell repertoires in cytomegalovirus infection. CDR3 length: 15 residues. The V gene lost 6 bases and the J gene lost 6 bases, with 21 bases spanning the gap. CDR1 and CDR2 (germline): DFQATT, SNEGSKA (reference sequence). MiXCR was run by TCRdb on the reads, yielding one entry per CDR3 protein. This table has about 98,000 distinct CDR3 sequences, 15% to 20% appearing once. The clonotype originates from a human donor in good health (CMV status not recorded). Some clones in this sample may be carry-over from other donors' samples. What was sequenced was PBMCs. The rearrangement joins TRBV20-1 to TRBJ2-1, with D possibly being TRBD2 (6 bases). The CDR3 nucleotides read TGCAGTGCCCGTAGCGGCACGGGGTTTTTCAATGAGCAGTTCTTC. Protein sequence: CSARSGTGFFNEQFF.